Each of the 23 T cell receptor beta chains below was sequenced from the same sample in a study of shared clonotypes between healthy human individuals (dated by TCRdb to 2018 to 2021). The receptor library was made with the immunoSEQ multiplex PCR assay. The table was pulled from immuneACCESS by TCRdb, which kept in-frame rearrangements only. Such tables lose some clones; where checked, under half of the loss comes from unresolved V genes, and the rest has no known cause. The sample data list hundreds of thousands of clones, and around 78% of these were observed just once. Approximately 12% of the sample is in the top ten clones. The source material was PBMCs. The receptors were sampled from a woman aged 40 to 50 in good health. Some clones in this sample may be carry-over from other donors' samples.

This chain connects TRBV18 to TRBJ1-3; no reliable D call. The CDR3 totals 13 residues. Germline V gene data show CDR1 as KGHSH and CDR2 as LQKENI. The ends were cut back, 0 bases at V and 8 bases at J, with 8 bases in the middle. The DNA of the CDR3 is TGTGCCAGCTCACCACCGGAAGGGCACACCATATATTTT. This gives the protein CASSPPEGHTIYF.

This sequence joins TRBV30 and TRBJ2-5; tentatively, D is TRBD1 or TRBD2 (6 bases each). CDR1 GTSNPN and CDR2 SVGIG come from the germline V gene (reference sequence). Trimming removed 1 base from V and 10 bases from J, with 13 bases in between. The CDR3 extends over 12 amino acids. The CDR3 DNA sequence: TGTGCCTGGAGTGGGGAAGGGGGGAGCCAGTACTTC. Amino acids: CAWSGEGGSQYF.

The J gene is TRBJ1-5, the V gene TRBV5-4, with D uncertain. V was cut by 4 bases and J by 0 bases, with 14 bases left in between. The CDR3 covers 16 residues. CDR1 is SGHNT and CDR2 is YYREEE in the germline V gene (reference sequence). The CDR3, as DNA: TGTGCCAGCAGCCCCGCCCCCGGTTATAGCAATCAGCCCCAGCATTTT. Encoded protein: CASSPAPGYSNQPQHF.

This chain uses TRBV2 with TRBJ1-1; D is possibly TRBD1 (5 bases). V was pared by 4 bases and J by 8 bases, with 8 bases between. CDR1 is SNHLY and CDR2 is FYNNEI in the germline V gene. The length of the CDR3 is 11 residues. CDR3: CASSGTGEAFF. In DNA form, the CDR3 reads TGTGCCAGCAGTGGTACAGGCGAAGCTTTCTTT.

The chain recombines TRBV10-3 with TRBJ2-2; no clear D gene. V lost 2 bases to trimming and J lost 8 bases, with 9 bases between them. The CDR3 has 13 amino acids. Germline loops: CDR1 ENHRY, CDR2 SYGVKD. CDR3: CAISERGLGELFF. CDR3 DNA sequence: TGTGCCATCAGTGAGCGCGGCTTAGGGGAGCTGTTTTTT.

As regards this clone: The same CDR3 is also encoded by other DNA sequences in this sample. CDR3 DNA sequence: TGTGCCAGCAGCGTAGGCACGGCCGGGGAGCTGTTTTTT. Protein sequence: CASSVGTAGELFF. This chain uses TRBV9 with TRBJ2-2; D remains ambiguous. Germline V CDR1 and CDR2: SGDLS, YYNGEE. The CDR3 contains 13 residues. The ends were cut back, 0 bases at V and 6 bases at J, with 6 bases in the middle.

This clone was observed a handful of times. The chain couples TRBV4-1 to TRBJ2-7; 7 bases line up with TRBD1. V lost 1 base to trimming and J lost 0 bases; unmatched junction nucleotides: 15. Germline V lookup: CDR1 MGHRA, CDR2 YSYEKL. This CDR3 has 19 residues. The CDR3 DNA reads as TGCGCCAGCAGCCAAGCGGACTTTTTAGGGGGCGGCCCCTCCTACGAGCAGTACTTC. Protein product: CASSQADFLGGGPSYEQYF.

The CDR3 sequence is CASRGTGDRGYGYTF. The DNA of the CDR3 is TGTGCCAGCCGTGGGACCGGGGACAGGGGATATGGCTACACCTTC. The rearrangement joins TRBV14 to TRBJ1-2; 10 bases agree with TRBD1. The germline CDR1 and CDR2 sequences are SGHDN and FVKESK. The CDR3 consists of 15 residues. The ends lost 8 bases at V and 5 bases at J; junction bases unmatched: 11.

This sequence joins TRBV20-1 and TRBJ2-7; D gene uncertain. Germline CDR1 and CDR2: DFQATT and SNEGSKA (reference sequence). This CDR3 is 11 amino acids long. The V and J ends lost 5 bases and 6 bases respectively, with 11 bases between them. The CDR3 region has the DNA TGCAGTGCTCCCGCCCTAACCGAGCAGTACTTC. Residues: CSAPALTEQYF.

V usage is TRBV18 and J usage is TRBJ1-6; D is possibly TRBD1 (6 bases). There are 16 residues in the CDR3. The V gene lost 6 bases and the J gene lost 6 bases, with 18 bases spanning the gap. Germline CDR1 is KGHSH and CDR2 is LQKENI. The CDR3 reads CASSLSLDRLNSPLHF. CDR3 DNA sequence: TGTGCCAGCTCCTTAAGTCTGGACAGACTTAATTCACCCCTCCACTTT.

On this clone: Additional DNA sequences in this sample encode the identical CDR3. The gene calls are TRBV7-2 and TRBJ2-7; TRBD2 matches 12 bases. CDR3 length: 14 amino acids. CDR1 is SGHTA and CDR2 is FQGNSA in the germline V gene. The V segment lost 4 bases and the J segment 4 bases; nucleotides outside the gene matches: 2. The CDR3 DNA is TGTGCCAGCAGCTCAGGACTAGCGGGATACGAGCAGTACTTC. Its protein product is CASSSGLAGYEQYF.

V and J are TRBV7-8 and TRBJ2-7, with 9 bases identical to TRBD1. The CDR3 is made up of 16 amino acids. Germline CDR1 and CDR2: SGHVS and FQNEAQ. J was trimmed by 0 bases and V by 5 bases; bases with no gene match: 8. This CDR3 is CASSVRDRESSYEQYF. As DNA, the CDR3 is TGTGCCAGCAGCGTCCGGGACAGGGAAAGCTCCTACGAGCAGTACTTC.

Only one count was recorded for this clone. The chain links TRBV10-2 to TRBJ2-5, with 9 bases lining up with TRBD2. The J call is doubtful: the DNA matches TRBJ2-7 better. The germline V gene has CDR1 WSHSY and CDR2 SAAADI. The CDR3 contains 14 residues. CDR3 in amino acids: CASRPGLATHEQYF. The DNA for the CDR3 is TGCGCCAGCAGACCGGGACTAGCTACCCACGAGCAGTACTTC.

This chain connects TRBV6-5 to TRBJ2-7; 7 bases map to TRBD1. The CDR3 extends over 16 amino acids. The V segment lost 0 bases and the J segment 5 bases; nucleotides outside the gene matches: 10. Germline V gene data show CDR1 as MNHEY and CDR2 as SVGAGI. CDR3 amino acids: CASSYSRGRGMDEQYF. The CDR3 region has the DNA TGTGCCAGCAGTTACTCGAGGGGGCGCGGAATGGACGAGCAGTACTTC.

V and J are TRBV5-4 and TRBJ2-2; 9 bases fit TRBD1. Germline V lookup: CDR1 SGHNT, CDR2 YYREEE (reference sequence). The CDR3 length is 16 residues. The V and J ends lost 3 bases and 3 bases, in that order; junction bases with no gene match: 6. Here the CDR3 reads CASSSPTGGYTGELFF. The CDR3, as DNA: TGTGCCAGCAGCTCCCCGACAGGGGGTTACACCGGGGAGCTGTTTTTT.

This chain joins TRBV6-4 and TRBJ1-2, with a tentative D call TRBD1 (6 bases). The ends were cut back, 6 bases at V and 5 bases at J, with 22 bases in the middle. Germline-derived CDR1 and CDR2 are MRHNA and SNTAGT. The CDR3 is made up of 16 amino acids. The CDR3 region is CASSPNGQRGIYGYTF. For the CDR3, the DNA is TGTGCCAGCAGCCCAAACGGCCAAAGGGGGATATATGGCTACACCTTC.

The chain joins TRBV27 to TRBJ2-1, with unresolved D. The germline V and J ends were trimmed by 8 bases and 5 bases, with 16 bases remaining between them. Germline-derived CDR1 and CDR2 are MNHEY and SMNVEV (reference sequence). This CDR3 is 14 amino acids long. The CDR3 spells CASRPRHQDNEQFF. The CDR3 DNA sequence: TGTGCCAGCCGCCCCCGACACCAAGACAATGAGCAGTTCTTC.

The chain has TRBV30 and TRBJ1-1; D gene uncertain. The germline V gene has CDR1 GTSNPN and CDR2 SVGIG (reference sequence). The CDR3 sequence is 13 residues long. V lost 2 bases, J lost 1 base, and 8 bases lay in between. For the CDR3, the DNA is TGTGCCTGGAGTCCGGCGGCGAACACTGAAGCTTTCTTT. Translating gives CAWSPAANTEAFF.

The chain employs TRBV18 and TRBJ2-1; 14 bases align to TRBD2. Germline values: CDR1 KGHSH, CDR2 LQKENI. The CDR3 length is 18 residues. V shed 2 bases and J 6 bases; nucleotides not matched to a gene: 9. CDR3 residues: CASSPLALGLAGVNEQFF. DNA for the CDR3: TGTGCCAGCTCACCATTGGCCCTGGGACTAGCGGGAGTCAATGAGCAGTTCTTC.

J is TRBJ2-2 and V is TRBV7-2; 14 bases map to TRBD2. The ends lost 8 bases at V and 5 bases at J; junction bases unmatched: 16. Germline loops: CDR1 SGHTA, CDR2 FQGNSA. The CDR3 runs to 19 residues. The CDR3, as DNA: TGTGCCAGCCGCTACCCGGGACTAGCGGGAGCATCGAGGACCGGGGAGCTGTTTTTT. Protein product: CASRYPGLAGASRTGELFF. The full variable domain, with the rest looked up from reference TRBV7-2 and TRBJ2-2, is GAGVSQSPSNKVTEKGKDVELRCDPISGHTALYWYRQSLGQGLEFLIYFQGNSAPDKSGLPSDRFSAERTGGSVSTLTIQRTQQEDSAVYLCASRYPGLAGASRTGELFFGEGSRLTVL.

This rearrangement joins TRBV5-1 to TRBJ2-3, with 7 bases lining up with TRBD1. The CDR3 is made up of 16 amino acids. CDR1 and CDR2 from the germline V gene are SGHRS and YFSETQ. V shed 3 bases, J shed 4 bases, and the junction held 11 bases outside the gene matches. CDR3 in amino acids: CASSSGTQGYADTQYF. Here the CDR3 DNA reads TGCGCCAGCAGCTCGGGTACACAGGGGTACGCAGATACGCAGTATTTT.

Comments on this clone: This sample includes further DNA sequences coding for the same CDR3. The J gene is TRBJ2-3, the V gene TRBV20-1, with D uncertain. This CDR3 region has 11 residues. The germline CDR1 and CDR2 sequences are DFQATT and SNEGSKA (reference sequence). Deletions cut 6 bases from V and 6 bases from J, with 10 bases between. CDR3 region: CSALLGDTQYF. The DNA of the CDR3 is TGCAGTGCACTCCTGGGCGATACGCAGTATTTT.

The V gene is TRBV7-9, the J gene TRBJ1-1; D not certain. Trimming took off 3 bases at V and 4 bases at J, with 6 bases between the two ends. This CDR3 has 12 residues. Germline CDR1 reads SEHNR; CDR2 reads FQNEAQ (reference sequence). The CDR3 DNA reads as TGTGCCAGCAGCTTTATAACCACTGAAGCTTTCTTT. This gives the protein CASSFITTEAFF.